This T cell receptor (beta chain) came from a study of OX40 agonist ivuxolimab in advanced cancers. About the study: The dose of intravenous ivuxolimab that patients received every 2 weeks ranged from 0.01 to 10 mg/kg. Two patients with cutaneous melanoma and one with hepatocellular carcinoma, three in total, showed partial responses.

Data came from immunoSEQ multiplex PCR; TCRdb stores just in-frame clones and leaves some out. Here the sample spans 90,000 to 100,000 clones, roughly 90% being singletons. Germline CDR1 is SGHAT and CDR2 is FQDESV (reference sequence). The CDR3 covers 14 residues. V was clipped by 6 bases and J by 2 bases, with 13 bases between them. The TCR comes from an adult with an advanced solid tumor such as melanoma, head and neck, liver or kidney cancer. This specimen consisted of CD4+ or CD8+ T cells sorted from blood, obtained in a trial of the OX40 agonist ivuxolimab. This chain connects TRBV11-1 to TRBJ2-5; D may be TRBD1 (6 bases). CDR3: CASSSRDKQETQYF. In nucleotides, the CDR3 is TGTGCCAGCAGTTCCCGGGACAAACAAGAGACCCAGTACTTC.